A selection of T cell receptor beta chains follows, all from one sample in a study of OX40 agonist ivuxolimab in advanced cancers. Generated by immunoSEQ multiplex PCR, the TCRdb table keeps only in-frame clones and is missing some. Of approximately 15,000 clones listed, over 65% are singletons. The specimen was CD4+ or CD8+ T cells sorted from blood, collected in a trial of the OX40 agonist ivuxolimab. The receptors stem from an adult with an advanced solid tumor such as melanoma, head and neck, liver or kidney cancer. CDR3s include the opening cysteine and the closing phenylalanine or tryptophan. The order of the fields is clone size, D gene, J gene, V gene, CDR3 DNA, CDR3 protein. D genes are given only for firm matches. Rows may omit the clone size; those that give it use once, few, many or a size class.

>-|-|TRBJ2-3|TRBV10-3
TGTGCCATCAGTGAGGTGGGTGAGGATACGCAGTATTTT
CAISEVGEDTQYF
>hyperexpanded|TRBD1|TRBJ1-1|TRBV5-6
TGTGCCAGCAGCTGGGACAGGACCCTGAACACTGAAGCTTTCTTT
CASSWDRTLNTEAFF
>-|-|TRBJ2-2|TRBV9
TGTGCCAGCAGTTCGGTTCCCGGGGAGCTGTTTTTT
CASSSVPGELFF
>-|-|TRBJ1-3|TRBV9
TGTGCCAGCAGCGTTAACCCCGGGAGCTCTGGAAACACCATATATTTT
CASSVNPGSSGNTIYF
>-|-|TRBJ2-2|TRBV27
TGTGCCAGCAGTCCATGGACGGGGACCCAGAACACCGGGGAGCTGTTTTTT
CASSPWTGTQNTGELFF
>medium-sized|-|TRBJ2-5|TRBV4-1
TGCGCCAGCAGCCGACTCGTCGGGGAAGTAGAGACCCAGTACTTC
CASSRLVGEVETQYF
>-|-|TRBJ2-3|TRBV9
TGTGCCAGCAGCGCCAGACTAGGGGGGGAGCCAGATACGCAGTATTTT
CASSARLGGEPDTQYF
>-|TRBD1|TRBJ2-5|TRBV30
TGTGCCTGGAGTGAAGGACAGGGGGAATGGGGTCAAGAGACCCAGTACTTC
CAWSEGQGEWGQETQYF
>once|TRBD2|TRBJ2-1|TRBV4-1
TGCGCCAGCAGCCAAGATCTCGCTAGCGGGGGCTGGAATGAGCAGTTCTTC
CASSQDLASGGWNEQFF
>medium-sized|TRBD2|TRBJ2-1|TRBV6-1
TGTGCCAGCAGTGAAGCACTAGCGCGGTTCTTC
CASSEALARFF
>-|-|TRBJ1-2|TRBV4-1
TGCGCCAGCAGCCAAGATCGGGGTGGGGGATCCGGCTACACCTTC
CASSQDRGGGSGYTF
>-|-|TRBJ1-2|TRBV15
TGTGCCACCAGCAGAGATGGGCCGGGGGCCCATGGCTACACCTTC
CATSRDGPGAHGYTF
>-|TRBD1|TRBJ1-1|TRBV4-2
TGTGCCAGCAGTCAGGGGGCGGGTACTGAAGCTTTCTTT
CASSQGAGTEAFF
>few|-|TRBJ2-7|TRBV14
TGTGCCAGCAGCCAAGGGGCGGGCGGGTACGAGCAGTACTTC
CASSQGAGGYEQYF
>-|-|TRBJ2-7|TRBV7-9
TGTGCCAGCAGCCCCCCAGCGGCCTCCTACGAGCAGTACTTC
CASSPPAASYEQYF
>-|TRBD1|TRBJ2-7|TRBV11-2
TGTGCCAGCAGCCCCCGGGACAGCTACGCCTACGAGCAGTACTTC
CASSPRDSYAYEQYF
>-|TRBD2|TRBJ2-1|TRBV11-2
TGTGCCAGCAGCTTACGTCTAGCGGGAGTCTACAATGAGCAGTTCTTC
CASSLRLAGVYNEQFF
>-|TRBD1|TRBJ2-2|TRBV5-1
TGCGCCAGCAGCCAGGGACAGGGTAACACCGGGGAGCTGTTTTTT
CASSQGQGNTGELFF
>-|TRBD1|TRBJ2-7|TRBV23-1
TGCGCCAGCAGTGAAGGGGACAGGGTGGGCGAGCAGTACTTC
CASSEGDRVGEQYF
>-|TRBD2|TRBJ2-2|TRBV20-1
TGCAGTGCTGGGTCGGGGGGGAAGCTGTTTTTT
CSAGSGGKLFF
>-|-|TRBJ2-5|TRBV11-3
TGTGCCAGCAGCTACCCTCTTGGGGGAGAGACCCAGTACTTC
CASSYPLGGETQYF
>-|TRBD1|TRBJ2-5|TRBV5-6
TGTGCCAGCAGCTGGGACAGGGAGCTGATGGGTGGCCAGTACTTC
CASSWDRELMGGQYF
>-|-|TRBJ2-5|TRBV28
TGTGCCAGCAGTTTTCAGGGGCCCGGGGAGACCCAGTACTTC
CASSFQGPGETQYF
>-|-|TRBJ2-3|TRBV5-1
TGCGCCAGCAGCTCGTTCGAGGTTAGCACAGATACGCAGTATTTT
CASSSFEVSTDTQYF
>-|-|TRBJ2-3|TRBV28
TGTGCCAGCAGTTCCCCGAGATTCAGCACAGATACGCAGTATTTT
CASSSPRFSTDTQYF
>once|-|TRBJ1-1|TRBV6-6
TGTGCCAGCAGTTCATTGACTCTGAACACTGAAGCTTTCTTT
CASSSLTLNTEAFF
>few|-|TRBJ1-1|TRBV9
TGTGCCAGCAGCGTAGCCCAGGGGAACACTGAAGCTTTCTTT
CASSVAQGNTEAFF
>-|-|TRBJ2-1|TRBV21-1
TGTGCCAGCAGCAAAGATGTACTAGCGGGGTACAATGAGCAGTTCTTC
CASSKDVLAGYNEQFF
>many|TRBD2|TRBJ2-1|TRBV29-1
TGCAGCGTTGAGGATGCTAGCGGGATTTACAATGAGCAGTTCTTC
CSVEDASGIYNEQFF
>-|TRBD2|TRBJ2-7|TRBV5-1
TGCGCCAGCAGCTTGGGGCCTAGCGGGAGTCTTGGCGAGCAGTACTTC
CASSLGPSGSLGEQYF
>-|TRBD2|TRBJ2-3|TRBV19
TGTGCCAGTTCGGTAGCGGGAGGTGGCACAGATACGCAGTATTTT
CASSVAGGGTDTQYF
>medium-sized|TRBD1|TRBJ2-2|TRBV9
TGTGCCAGCAGCGCCCCGGGACAGGGGGCCGACACCGGGGAGCTGTTTTTT
CASSAPGQGADTGELFF
>-|-|TRBJ1-2|TRBV6-1
TGTGCCAGCAGTCGTGGAGGGGGATCACCCTATGGCTACACCTTC
CASSRGGGSPYGYTF
>-|TRBD1|TRBJ2-1|TRBV6-6
TGTGCCAGCAGTTACGGACAGGGACTTTACCAATATGAGCAGTTCTTC
CASSYGQGLYQYEQFF
>-|TRBD2|TRBJ2-7|TRBV5-6
TGTGCCAGCAGCTTTCGCGGACTAGCGGGAGGGCCGTCCTACGAGCAGTACTTC
CASSFRGLAGGPSYEQYF
>-|-|TRBJ1-1|TRBV7-9
TGTGCCAGCAGCTTGATCAGGGTGAACACTGAAGCTTTCTTT
CASSLIRVNTEAFF
>-|-|TRBJ2-7|TRBV10-3
TGTGCCTTCCGAGGCGAGAACTACGAGCAGTACTTC
CAFRGENYEQYF
>-|-|TRBJ2-7|TRBV30
TGTGCCTGGAGTGGCGGGGCGACCTACGAGCAGTACTTC
CAWSGGATYEQYF
>few|TRBD2|TRBJ2-2|TRBV7-2
TGTGCCAGCAGCTTAACCTCCCGAGCTAGCGGGAGACAGACCGGGGAGCTGTTTTTT
CASSLTSRASGRQTGELFF
>many|-|TRBJ2-1|TRBV29-1
TGCAGCGTTGAATCGGGGATCGTCGCATCCTACAATGAGCAGTTCTTC
CSVESGIVASYNEQFF
>-|TRBD2|TRBJ2-3|TRBV23-1
TGCCCCTTGAAGGCGGGAGGGAGAGATACGCAGTATTTT
CPLKAGGRDTQYF
>-|-|TRBJ1-5|TRBV19
TGTGCCAGTAGTAGGGTATTCGACCCACACCAGCCCCAGCATTTT
CASSRVFDPHQPQHF
>-|-|TRBJ2-2|TRBV11-3
TGTGCCAGCAGCCCCAGGGTTGGCGCGGGAAAGAACACCGGGGAGCTGTTTTTT
CASSPRVGAGKNTGELFF
>-|-|TRBJ2-1|TRBV2
TGTGCCAGCAGTGAGGAAGTGAGTTCGTACAATGAGCAGTTCTTC
CASSEEVSSYNEQFF
>-|TRBD2|TRBJ2-2|TRBV9
TGTGCCAGCAGCGAGTCGCTAGCGGGGGTGAACACCGGGGAGCTGTTTTTT
CASSESLAGVNTGELFF
>few|TRBD2|TRBJ2-3|TRBV7-9
TGTGCCAGCAGCAAGGGACTAGCGGGCACAGATACGCAGTATTTT
CASSKGLAGTDTQYF
>-|-|TRBJ2-7|TRBV7-8
TGTGCCAGCAGCTTGACAATACAAAGACACGAGCAGTACTTC
CASSLTIQRHEQYF
>few|TRBD1|TRBJ1-1|TRBV4-1
TGCGCCAGCAGCGCTTCAGGGGGCACTGAAGCTTTCTTT
CASSASGGTEAFF
>-|TRBD1|TRBJ1-3|TRBV5-4
TGTGCCAGCAGCCAGGGGGACCGCACCTCTGGAAACACCATATATTTT
CASSQGDRTSGNTIYF